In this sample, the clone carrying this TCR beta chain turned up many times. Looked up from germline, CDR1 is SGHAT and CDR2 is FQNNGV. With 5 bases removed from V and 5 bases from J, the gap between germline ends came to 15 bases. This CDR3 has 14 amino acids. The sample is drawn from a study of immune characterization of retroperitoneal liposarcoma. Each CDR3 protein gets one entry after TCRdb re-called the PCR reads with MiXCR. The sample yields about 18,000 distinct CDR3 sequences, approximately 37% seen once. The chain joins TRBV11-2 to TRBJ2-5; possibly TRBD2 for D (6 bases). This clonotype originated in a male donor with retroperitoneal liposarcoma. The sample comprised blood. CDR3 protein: CASSPSGLGETQYF. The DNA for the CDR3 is TGTGCCAGCAGCCCCAGCGGGCTGGGGGAGACCCAGTACTTC.